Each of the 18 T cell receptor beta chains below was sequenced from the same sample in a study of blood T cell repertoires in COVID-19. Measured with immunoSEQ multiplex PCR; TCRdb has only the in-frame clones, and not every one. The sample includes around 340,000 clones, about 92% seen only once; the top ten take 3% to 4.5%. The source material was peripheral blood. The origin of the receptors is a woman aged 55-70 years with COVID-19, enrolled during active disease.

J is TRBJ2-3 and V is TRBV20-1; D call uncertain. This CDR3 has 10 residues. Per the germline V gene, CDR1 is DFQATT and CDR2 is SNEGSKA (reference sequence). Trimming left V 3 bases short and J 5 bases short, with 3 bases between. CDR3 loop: CSASLDTQYF. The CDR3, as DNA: TGCAGTGCTAGCTTAGATACGCAGTATTTT.

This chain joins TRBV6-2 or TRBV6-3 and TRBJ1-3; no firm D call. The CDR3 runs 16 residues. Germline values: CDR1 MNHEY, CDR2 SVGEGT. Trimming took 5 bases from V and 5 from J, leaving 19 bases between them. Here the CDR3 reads CASSPIGVKNRNTIYF. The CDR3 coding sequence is TGTGCCAGCAGTCCCATCGGGGTGAAAAACAGAAACACCATATATTTT.

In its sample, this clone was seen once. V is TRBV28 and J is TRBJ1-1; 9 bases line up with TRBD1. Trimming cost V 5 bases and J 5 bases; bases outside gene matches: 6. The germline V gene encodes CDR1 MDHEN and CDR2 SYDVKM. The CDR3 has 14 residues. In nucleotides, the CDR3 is TGTGCCAGCAGTGGGACAGGGACATGGACTGAAGCTTTCTTT. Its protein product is CASSGTGTWTEAFF. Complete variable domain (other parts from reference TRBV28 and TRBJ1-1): DVKVTQSSRYLVKRTGEKVFLECVQDMDHENMFWYRQDPGLGLRLIYFSYDVKMKEKGDIPEGYSVSREKKERFSLILESASTNQTSMYLCASSGTGTWTEAFFGQGTRLTVV.

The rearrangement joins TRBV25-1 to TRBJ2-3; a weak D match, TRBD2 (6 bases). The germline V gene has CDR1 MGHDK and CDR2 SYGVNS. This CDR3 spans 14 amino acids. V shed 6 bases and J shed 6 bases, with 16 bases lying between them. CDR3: CASRATDGGDTQYF. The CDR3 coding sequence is TGTGCCAGCAGGGCAACGGATGGGGGGGATACGCAGTATTTT. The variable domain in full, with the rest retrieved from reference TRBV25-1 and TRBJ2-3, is EADIYQTPRYLVIGTGKKITLECSQTMGHDKMYWYQQDPGMELHLIHYSYGVNSTEKGDLSSESTVSRIRTEHFPLTLESARPSHTSQYLCASRATDGGDTQYFGPGTRLTVL.

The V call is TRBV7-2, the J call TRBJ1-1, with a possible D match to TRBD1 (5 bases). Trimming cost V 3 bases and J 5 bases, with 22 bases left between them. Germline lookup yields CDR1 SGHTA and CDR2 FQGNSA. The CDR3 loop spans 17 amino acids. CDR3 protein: CASSFTGGFRARTEAFF. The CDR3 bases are TGTGCCAGCAGCTTTACCGGGGGTTTTAGGGCTAGAACTGAAGCTTTCTTT.

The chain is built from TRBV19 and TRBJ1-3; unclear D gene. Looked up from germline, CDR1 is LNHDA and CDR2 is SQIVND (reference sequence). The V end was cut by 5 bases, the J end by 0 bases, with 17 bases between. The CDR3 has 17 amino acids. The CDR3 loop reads CASSPLRYAISGNTIYF. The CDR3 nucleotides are TGTGCCAGTAGTCCGCTCCGCTACGCAATCTCTGGAAACACCATATATTTT.

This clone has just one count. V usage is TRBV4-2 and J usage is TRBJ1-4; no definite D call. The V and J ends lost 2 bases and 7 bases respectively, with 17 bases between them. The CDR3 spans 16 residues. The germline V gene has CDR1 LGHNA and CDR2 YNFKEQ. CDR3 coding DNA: TGTGCCAGCAGCCAAAGCTCGGGGAAGGAAGGTGAAAAACTGTTTTTT. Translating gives CASSQSSGKEGEKLFF.

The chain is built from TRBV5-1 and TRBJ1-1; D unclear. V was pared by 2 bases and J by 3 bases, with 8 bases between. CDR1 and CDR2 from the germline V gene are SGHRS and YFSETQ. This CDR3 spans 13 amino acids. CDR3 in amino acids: CASSFNGDTEAFF. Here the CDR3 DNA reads TGCGCCAGCAGCTTCAACGGGGACACTGAAGCTTTCTTT.

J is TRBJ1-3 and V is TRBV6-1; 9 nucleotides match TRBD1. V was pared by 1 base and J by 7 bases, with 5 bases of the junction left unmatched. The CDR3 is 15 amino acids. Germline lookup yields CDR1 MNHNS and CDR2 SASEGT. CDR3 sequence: CASSEGTGDSNTIYF. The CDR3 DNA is TGTGCCAGCAGTGAAGGGACAGGGGATTCCAACACCATATATTTT.

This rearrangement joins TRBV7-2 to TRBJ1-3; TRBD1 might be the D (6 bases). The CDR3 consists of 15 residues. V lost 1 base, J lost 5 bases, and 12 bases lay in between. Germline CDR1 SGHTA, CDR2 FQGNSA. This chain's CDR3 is CASSLETGTRNTIYF. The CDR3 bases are TGTGCCAGCAGCTTAGAAACCGGGACACGAAACACCATATATTTT.

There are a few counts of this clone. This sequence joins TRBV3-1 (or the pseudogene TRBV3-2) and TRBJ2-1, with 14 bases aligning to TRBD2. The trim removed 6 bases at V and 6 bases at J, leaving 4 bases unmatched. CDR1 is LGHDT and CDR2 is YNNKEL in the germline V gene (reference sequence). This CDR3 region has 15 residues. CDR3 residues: CASSWTSGGTNEQFF. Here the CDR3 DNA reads TGTGCCAGCAGTTGGACTAGCGGGGGGACCAATGAGCAGTTCTTC.

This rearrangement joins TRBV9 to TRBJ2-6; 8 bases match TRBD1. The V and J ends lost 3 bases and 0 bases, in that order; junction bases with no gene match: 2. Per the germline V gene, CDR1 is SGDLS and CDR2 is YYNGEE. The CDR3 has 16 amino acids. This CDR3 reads CASSGDRGSGANVLTF. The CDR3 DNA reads TGTGCCAGCAGCGGTGACAGGGGCTCTGGGGCCAACGTCCTGACTTTC.

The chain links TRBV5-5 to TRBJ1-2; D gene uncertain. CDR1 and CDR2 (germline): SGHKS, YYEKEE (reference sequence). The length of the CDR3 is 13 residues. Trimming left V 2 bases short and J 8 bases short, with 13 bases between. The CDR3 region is CASSLQQVGGYTF. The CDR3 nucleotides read TGTGCCAGCAGCTTACAGCAGGTTGGGGGCTACACCTTC.

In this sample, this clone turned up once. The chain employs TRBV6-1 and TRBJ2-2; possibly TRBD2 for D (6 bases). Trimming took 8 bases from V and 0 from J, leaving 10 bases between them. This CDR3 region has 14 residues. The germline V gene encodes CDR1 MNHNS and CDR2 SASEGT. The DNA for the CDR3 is TGTGCCAGCTACGGACTAACGAACACCGGGGAGCTGTTTTTT. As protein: CASYGLTNTGELFF.

CDR3 in DNA: TGTGCCAGCACCCCCGGGGGTCTCTTTTACAATGAGCAGTTCTTC. This translates into CASTPGGLFYNEQFF. The V call is TRBV28, the J call TRBJ2-1, with TRBD2 as a possible D gene (6 bases). Germline V CDR1 and CDR2: MDHEN, SYDVKM. The CDR3 sequence is 15 residues long. Trimming took 7 bases from V and 4 from J, leaving 17 bases between them. The complete variable domain, with remaining parts taken from reference TRBV28 and TRBJ2-1, reads DVKVTQSSRYLVKRTGEKVFLECVQDMDHENMFWYRQDPGLGLRLIYFSYDVKMKEKGDIPEGYSVSREKKERFSLILESASTNQTSMYLCASTPGGLFYNEQFFGPGTRLTVL.

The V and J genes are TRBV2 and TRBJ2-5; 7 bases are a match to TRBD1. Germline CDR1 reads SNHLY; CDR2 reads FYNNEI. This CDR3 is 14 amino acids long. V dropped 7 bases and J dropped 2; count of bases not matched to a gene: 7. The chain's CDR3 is CASKGGAEQETQYF. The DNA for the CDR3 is TGTGCCAGCAAAGGGGGCGCCGAGCAAGAGACCCAGTACTTC.

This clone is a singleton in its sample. The chain's CDR3 is CASSFPRTGYTGELFF. CDR3 bases: TGTGCCAGCAGCTTTCCCAGGACAGGGTACACCGGGGAGCTGTTTTTT. This chain links TRBV7-2 with TRBJ2-2; the match to TRBD1 covers 8 bases. Germline V CDR1 and CDR2: SGHTA, FQGNSA. This CDR3 has 16 residues. V was clipped by 3 bases and J by 3 bases; unmatched bases: 6.

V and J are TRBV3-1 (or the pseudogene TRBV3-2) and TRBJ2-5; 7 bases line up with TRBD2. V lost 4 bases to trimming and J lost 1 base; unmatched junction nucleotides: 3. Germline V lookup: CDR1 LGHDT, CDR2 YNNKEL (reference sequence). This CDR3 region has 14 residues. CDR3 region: CASSRAGIQETQYF. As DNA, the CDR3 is TGTGCCAGCAGCCGAGCGGGGATCCAAGAGACCCAGTACTTC.